The clone carrying this T cell receptor (beta chain) was counted between two and nine times. This entry belongs to a study of blood T cell repertoires in COVID-19. The J segment lost 5 bases and the V segment lost 1 base, leaving 4 bases of the junction unmatched. The CDR3 runs 15 residues. Looked up from germline, CDR1 is MGHRA and CDR2 is YSYEKL. The authors' processing: Reference gene primer amplification yielded estimated nucleated cell counts. Libraries were prepared by immunoSEQ multiplex PCR; TCRdb keeps only in-frame clonotypes and omits some of them. The DNA gave D and trimming, while V, J and clone size come from that table. The table lists fewer than 250,000 clones, 75% to 90% of them singletons, with roughly 0.69% in the top ten.

The TCR was taken from a man aged 35-49 years with acute or convalescent COVID-19. The sample was peripheral blood. This chain uses TRBV4-1 with TRBJ1-5; 8 bases are shared with TRBD1. CDR3 sequence (DNA): TGCGCCAGCAGCCAAGCTGACAGGGGCGATCAGCCCCAGCATTTT. As protein: CASSQADRGDQPQHF.